The clone carrying this TCR beta chain has a count of ten or more. This record comes from a study of T-cell reconstitution after alpha-beta-depleted transplantation in children. Trimming took 0 bases from V and 9 from J; bases not matched to a gene: 10. CDR1 is DFQATT and CDR2 is SNEGSKA in the germline V gene (reference sequence). The CDR3 contains 15 residues. Unique molecular identifiers tagged the TCRbeta library. TCRdb reprocessed the PCR reads with MiXCR, giving one entry per CDR3 protein. The sample shows around 480,000 distinct CDR3 sequences, less than 35% of them seen only once. The TCR was taken from a human donor who donated a stem cell graft to a child with aplastic anemia. The rearrangement uses TRBV20-1 and TRBJ2-1; 8 nucleotides match TRBD2. The specimen was PBMCs from the stem cell graft donor, collected from the stem cell graft. CDR3 nucleotides: TGCAGTGCTAGAGATGGGGGACTAGTCTCATTTGAGCAGTTCTTC. Residues: CSARDGGLVSFEQFF.